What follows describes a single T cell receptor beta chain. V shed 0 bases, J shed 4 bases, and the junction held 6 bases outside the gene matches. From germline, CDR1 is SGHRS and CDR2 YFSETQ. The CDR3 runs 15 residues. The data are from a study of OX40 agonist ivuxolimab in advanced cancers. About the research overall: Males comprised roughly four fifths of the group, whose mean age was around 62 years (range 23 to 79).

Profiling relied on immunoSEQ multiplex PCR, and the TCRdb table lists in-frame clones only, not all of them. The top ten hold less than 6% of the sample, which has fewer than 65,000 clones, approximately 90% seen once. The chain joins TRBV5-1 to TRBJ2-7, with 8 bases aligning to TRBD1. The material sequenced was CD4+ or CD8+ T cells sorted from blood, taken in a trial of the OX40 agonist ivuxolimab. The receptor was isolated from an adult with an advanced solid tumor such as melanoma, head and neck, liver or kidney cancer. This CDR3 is CASSLDSRTGYEQYF. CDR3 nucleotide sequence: TGCGCCAGCAGCTTGGATTCCCGGACAGGGTACGAGCAGTACTTC.